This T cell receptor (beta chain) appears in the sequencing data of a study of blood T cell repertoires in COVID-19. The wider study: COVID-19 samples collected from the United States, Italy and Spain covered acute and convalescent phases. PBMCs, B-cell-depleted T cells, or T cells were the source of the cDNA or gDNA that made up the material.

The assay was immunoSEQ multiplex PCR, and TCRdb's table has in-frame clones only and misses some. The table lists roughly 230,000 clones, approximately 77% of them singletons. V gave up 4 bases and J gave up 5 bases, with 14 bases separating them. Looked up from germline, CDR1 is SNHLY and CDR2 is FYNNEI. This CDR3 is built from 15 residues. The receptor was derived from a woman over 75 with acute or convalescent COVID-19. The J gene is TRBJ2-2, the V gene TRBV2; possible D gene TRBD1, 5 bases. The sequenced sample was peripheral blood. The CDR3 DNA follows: TGTGCCAGCAGTGTAGGTGGGGCCACTACCGGGGAGCTGTTTTTT. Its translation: CASSVGGATTGELFF.